This entry describes one T cell receptor (beta chain). This specimen belongs to a study of control samples from healthy donors and cancer patients. Looked up from germline, CDR1 is MNHEY and CDR2 is SVGAGI. V dropped 2 bases and J dropped 3; count of bases not matched to a gene: 4. This CDR3 has 16 residues. Generated by immunoSEQ multiplex PCR, the TCRdb table keeps only in-frame clones and is missing some. There are approximately 150,000 clones in the sample; under 95% occur only once, and around 1.3% lies in the top ten. This TCR came from a woman between 18 and 29 years old in good health. Sequencing used blood. The genes are TRBV6-5 and TRBJ2-3, with 11 bases aligning to TRBD1. CDR3 sequence: CASSYGWDRGTDTQYF. The CDR3 nucleotides read TGTGCCAGCAGTTACGGGTGGGACAGGGGGACAGATACGCAGTATTTT.